This record looks at one TCR beta chain sequence and its context. The antigen remains undetermined. The data were obtained in a study of a mutant IDH1 vaccine in newly diagnosed glioma. Study information: The patients were given eight vaccinations, one each in weeks 1, 3, 5, 7, 11, 15, 19 and 23. Vaccinations were initiated 4-6 weeks following radiotherapy alone, or were given together with temozolomide cycles. The earlier regimen, radiotherapy, temozolomide, or both, was most often both. Study findings and constraints: Among top peripheral T cell clonotypes, changes seemed unrelated to pseudoprogression.

The CDR3 has 14 residues. Trimming removed 4 bases at V and 7 bases at J, with 12 bases between. Germline V gives CDR1 SGHKS, CDR2 YYEKEE (reference sequence). Sequencing used immunoSEQ multiplex PCR; TCRdb keeps in-frame clones, though not all of them. The sample has over 55,000 clones; 70% to 90% are singletons. The time point denotes: week 11, during vaccination. In every dose of vaccine, 300 ug of mutant IDH1 20-mer peptide was given alongside topical imiquimod. J is TRBJ1-6 and V is TRBV5-5; tentative D call: TRBD1 (5 bases). This TCR came from a man aged 40-49 years with glioma. The sample was PBMCs, taken from a glioma patient whose treatment included an IDH1 peptide vaccine. This chain's CDR3 is CASSLRDPNSPLHF. The CDR3 DNA is TGTGCCAGCAGCCTCCGGGACCCCAATTCACCCCTCCACTTT.